The present entry profiles one T cell receptor (beta chain) with its context. Its specificity is not known. Germline CDR1 is SGHAT and CDR2 is FQNNGV. The ends were cut back, 5 bases at V and 8 bases at J, with 18 bases in the middle. There are 14 residues in the CDR3. Assay used: immunoSEQ multiplex PCR; TCRdb lists only in-frame clones, some missing. The sample consists of under 200,000 clones, 93% of them appearing once. This sample was included in a study of T cell responses to AZD1222 COVID-19 vaccine. Study-wide points: Baseline testing showed seropositivity in only a handful of AZD1222 recipients. Unmutated regions of variants are reportedly targeted by nearly half of spike-specific TCRs. Vaccine-associated CD4 TCRs spanned spike, dominant at 160-218 and 743-854. Females made up more of the donors, who were largely white British, and clonal diversity may have come out too low.

V usage is TRBV11-2 and J usage is TRBJ1-2; no definite D call. Source: peripheral blood, taken on day 0 of AZD1222 vaccination. This TCR derives from an adult in good health. The CDR3: CASSAHPLSDGYTF. CDR3 bases: TGTGCCAGCAGCGCCCACCCTCTCAGTGACGGCTACACCTTC. Variable domain in full (rest from reference TRBV11-2 and TRBJ1-2): EAGVAQSPRYKIIEKRQSVAFWCNPISGHATLYWYQQILGQGPKLLIQFQNNGVVDDSQLPKDRFSAERLKGVDSTLKIQPAKLEDSAVYLCASSAHPLSDGYTFGSGTRLTVV.